The rows below give T cell receptor beta chains drawn from one sample of a study of cytomegalovirus exposure and HLA in healthy donors. Produced via immunoSEQ multiplex PCR; TCRdb's table is partial and in-frame only. The sample totals around 140,000 clones; its top ten clones hold 0.85% to 1%. The sample consisted of PBMCs. These receptors all come from a male donor in good health and CMV-seronegative. Each CDR3 is given without its conserved first and last residue.

V gene,CDR3 protein
TRBV6-1,ASSDYRESQPQH
TRBV19,ATMGSANEKLF
TRBV5-1,ASSPSRATAENYGYT
TRBV7-2,ASSLAWTGSTDTQY
TRBV30,AWSVWDRRRVNTEAF
TRBV6-5,ASSYIRTAAEQY
TRBV28,ASSPPVGYGYT
TRBV7-2,ASSRTGGGGRETQY
TRBV18,ASSPRLAGGNEQF
TRBV7-2,ASSSTGAEQY
TRBV19,ASSIRARASGQETQY
TRBV28,ASSPQGYEQY
TRBV2,ASSEYEGFSYEQY
TRBV6-1,ASSDDSFYEQY
TRBV18,ASSPLPLGTNPNTEAF
TRBV29-1,SVIRMSDTQY
TRBV6-6,ASTLTGSDYGYT
TRBV4-3,ASSQEGLASGELF
TRBV6-1,ASRAISYEQY
TRBV19,ASRQVRFNQPQH
TRBV6-1,ASSYTSGEYNEQF
TRBV29-1,SVAGLQNTEAF
TRBV4-2,ASSQDWGQDEQY
TRBV19,ASTPAQVHQPQH
TRBV10-3,ALGQGEQY
TRBV18,ASSPPSTSGRTRGNEQF
TRBV6-5,ASTRDMAGYT
TRBV5-3,ARSPDYTDTQY
TRBV28,ASSLVTPNYT
TRBV6-5,ASRGTGDNEKLF
TRBV6-5,ASSYRGAYEQY
TRBV15,ATSREDSPYNSPLH
TRBV27,ASSPRVILNTGELF
TRBV5-1,ASSPTENTEAF
TRBV7-9,ASSLGQGSSGNTIY
TRBV7-2,ASSPIQGAYEQY
TRBV11-2,ASSPLGGEAF
TRBV6-6,ASSFDRTGEKLF
TRBV5-1,ASSLVGGNEQF
TRBV19,AHTRGGAFNYGYT
TRBV4-3,ASSPRTGNYGYT
TRBV29-1,SAPQGARGYT
TRBV7-8,ASSTKQGLQAF
TRBV5-1,ASSLRAGPTGAEQF
TRBV9,ASSVGGGREKNQPQH
TRBV5-1,ASSLVQGKDEKLF
TRBV30,AWSGGLAGFFGGELF
TRBV6-6,ARSDSDGGNYGYT
TRBV18,ASSQRRNGDFSYEQY
TRBV7-9,ASSRPDGSFTEAF
TRBV7-9,ASSPGWANPEAF